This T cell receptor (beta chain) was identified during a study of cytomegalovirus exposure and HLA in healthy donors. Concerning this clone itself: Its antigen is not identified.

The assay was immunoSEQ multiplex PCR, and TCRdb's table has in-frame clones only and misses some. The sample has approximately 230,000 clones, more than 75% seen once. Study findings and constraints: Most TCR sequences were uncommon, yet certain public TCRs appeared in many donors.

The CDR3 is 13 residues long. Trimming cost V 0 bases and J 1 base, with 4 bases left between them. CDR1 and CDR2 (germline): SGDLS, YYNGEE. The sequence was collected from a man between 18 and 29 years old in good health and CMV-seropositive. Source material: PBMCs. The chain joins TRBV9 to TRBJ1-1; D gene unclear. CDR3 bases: TGTGCCAGCAGCGTAGATGGGAACACTGAAGCTTTCTTT. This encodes CASSVDGNTEAFF. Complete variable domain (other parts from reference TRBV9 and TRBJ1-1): DSGVTQTPKHLITATGQRVTLRCSPRSGDLSVYWYQQSLDQGLQFLIQYYNGEERAKGNILERFSAQQFPDLHSELNLSSLELGDSALYFCASSVDGNTEAFFGQGTRLTVV.